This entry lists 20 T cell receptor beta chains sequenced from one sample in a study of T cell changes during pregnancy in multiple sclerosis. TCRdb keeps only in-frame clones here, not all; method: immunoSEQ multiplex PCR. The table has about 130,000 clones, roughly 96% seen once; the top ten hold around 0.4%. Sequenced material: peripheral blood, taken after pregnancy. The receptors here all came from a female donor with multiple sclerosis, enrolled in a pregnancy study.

CDR3 region: CASSLGRLAGQETQYF. The DNA of the CDR3 is TGCGCCAGCAGCTTGGGGAGACTAGCGGGGCAAGAGACCCAGTACTTC. V gene TRBV5-1 combines with J gene TRBJ2-5; the match to TRBD2 covers 11 bases. J gave up 2 bases and V 0 bases, and 3 bases lay outside the gene matches. CDR1 is SGHRS, CDR2 YFSETQ, per germline. The CDR3 spans 16 residues.

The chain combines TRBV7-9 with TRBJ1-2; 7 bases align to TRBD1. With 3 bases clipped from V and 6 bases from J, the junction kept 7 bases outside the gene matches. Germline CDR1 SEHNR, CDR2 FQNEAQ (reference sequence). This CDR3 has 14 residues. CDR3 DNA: TGTGCCAGCAGCTTCGGACAGGAAAAGGATGGCTACACCTTC. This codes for CASSFGQEKDGYTF.

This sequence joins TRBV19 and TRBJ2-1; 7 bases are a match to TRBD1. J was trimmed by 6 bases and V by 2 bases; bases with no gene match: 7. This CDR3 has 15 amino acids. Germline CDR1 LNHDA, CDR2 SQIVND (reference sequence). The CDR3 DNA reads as TGTGCCAGTAGTATAAGACAGGGCCGTTTCAATGAGCAGTTCTTC. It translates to CASSIRQGRFNEQFF.

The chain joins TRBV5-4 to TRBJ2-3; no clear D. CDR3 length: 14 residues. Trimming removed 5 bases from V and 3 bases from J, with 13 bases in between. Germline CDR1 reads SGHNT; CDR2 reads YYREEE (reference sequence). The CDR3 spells CASRVGLETDTQYF. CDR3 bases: TGTGCCAGCAGAGTTGGGCTTGAAACAGATACGCAGTATTTT.

CDR3 nucleotides: TGCGCCAGCCGGAGGGGACTGGGACAGGGTCACTACGAGCAGTACTTC. Translation: CASRRGLGQGHYEQYF. V usage is TRBV5-1 and J usage is TRBJ2-7, with 9 bases that match TRBD1. The V segment lost 7 bases and the J segment 3 bases; nucleotides outside the gene matches: 14. Germline V gives CDR1 SGHRS, CDR2 YFSETQ. The CDR3 has 16 residues.

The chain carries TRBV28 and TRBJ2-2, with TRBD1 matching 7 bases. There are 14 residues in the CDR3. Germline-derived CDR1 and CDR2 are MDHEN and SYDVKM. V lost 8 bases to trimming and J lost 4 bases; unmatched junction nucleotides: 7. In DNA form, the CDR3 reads TGTGCCAGCGGAACAGGGGAACCCACCGGGGAGCTGTTTTTT. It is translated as CASGTGEPTGELFF.

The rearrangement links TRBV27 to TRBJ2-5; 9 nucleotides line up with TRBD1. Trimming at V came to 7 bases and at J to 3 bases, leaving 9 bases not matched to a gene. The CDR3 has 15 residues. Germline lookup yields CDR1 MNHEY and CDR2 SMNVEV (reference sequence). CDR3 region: CASTQDRGRKETQYF. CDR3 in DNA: TGTGCCAGCACCCAGGACAGGGGAAGGAAAGAGACCCAGTACTTC.

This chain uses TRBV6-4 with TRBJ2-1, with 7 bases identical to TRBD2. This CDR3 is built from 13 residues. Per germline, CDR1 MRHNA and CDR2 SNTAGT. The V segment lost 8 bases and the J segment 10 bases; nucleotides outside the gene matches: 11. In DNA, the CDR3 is TGTGCCAGCCGAGCGAGCGGGACTGGAGAGCAGTTCTTC. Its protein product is CASRASGTGEQFF.

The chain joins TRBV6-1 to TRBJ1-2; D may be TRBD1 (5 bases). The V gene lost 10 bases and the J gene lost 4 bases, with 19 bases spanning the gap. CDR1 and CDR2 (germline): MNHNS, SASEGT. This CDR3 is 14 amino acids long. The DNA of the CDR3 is TGTGCCACCGAAAAGTGGGGGGAAGTCTATGGCTACACCTTC. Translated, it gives CATEKWGEVYGYTF.

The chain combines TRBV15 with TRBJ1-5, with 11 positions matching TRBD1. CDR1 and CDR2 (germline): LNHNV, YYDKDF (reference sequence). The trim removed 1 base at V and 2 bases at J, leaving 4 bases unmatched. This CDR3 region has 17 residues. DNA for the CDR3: TGTGCCACCAGCAGAGGGACAGGGGGCGCAGGCAATCAGCCCCAGCATTTT. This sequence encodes CATSRGTGGAGNQPQHF.

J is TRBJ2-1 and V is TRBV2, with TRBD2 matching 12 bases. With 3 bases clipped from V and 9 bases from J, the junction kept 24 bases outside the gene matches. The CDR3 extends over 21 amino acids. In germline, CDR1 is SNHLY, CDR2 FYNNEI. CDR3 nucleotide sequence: TGTGCCAGCAGTGACTCTGGCAGAACTCCCGGCACTAGCGGGAGGTACGGTGAGCAGTTCTTC. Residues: CASSDSGRTPGTSGRYGEQFF.

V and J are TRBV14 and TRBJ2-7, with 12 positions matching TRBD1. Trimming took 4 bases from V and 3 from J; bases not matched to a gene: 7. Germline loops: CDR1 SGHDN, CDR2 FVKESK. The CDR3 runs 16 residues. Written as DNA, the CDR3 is TGTGCCAGCAGCCTCTTAGGGACAGGGGGCCTCTACGAGCAGTACTTC. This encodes CASSLLGTGGLYEQYF.

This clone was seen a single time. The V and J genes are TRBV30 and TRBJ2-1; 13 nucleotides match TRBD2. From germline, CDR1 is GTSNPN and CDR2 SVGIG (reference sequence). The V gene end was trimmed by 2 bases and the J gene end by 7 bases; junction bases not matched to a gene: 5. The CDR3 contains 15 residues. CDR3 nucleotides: TGTGCCTGGAGTATAGGGACTAGCGGGATTAATGAGCAGTTCTTC. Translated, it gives CAWSIGTSGINEQFF.

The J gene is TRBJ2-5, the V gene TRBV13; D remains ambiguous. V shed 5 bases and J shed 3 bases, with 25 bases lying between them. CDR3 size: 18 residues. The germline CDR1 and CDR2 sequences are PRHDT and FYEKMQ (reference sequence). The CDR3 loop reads CASSRIDLRRDVKETQYF. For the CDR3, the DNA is TGTGCCAGCAGCCGGATTGACCTGAGGAGAGACGTTAAAGAGACCCAGTACTTC. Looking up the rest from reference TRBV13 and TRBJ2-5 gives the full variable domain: AAGVIQSPRHLIKEKRETATLKCYPIPRHDTVYWYQQGPGQDPQFLISFYEKMQSDKGSIPDRFSAQQFSDYHSELNMSSLELGDSALYFCASSRIDLRRDVKETQYFGPGTRLLVL.

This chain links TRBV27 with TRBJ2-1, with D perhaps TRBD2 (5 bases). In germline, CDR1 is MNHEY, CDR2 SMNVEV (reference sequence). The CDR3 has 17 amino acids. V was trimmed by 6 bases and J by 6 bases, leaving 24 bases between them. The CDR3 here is CASSLSSTGNFPNEQFF. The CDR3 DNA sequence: TGTGCCAGCAGCCTCAGTTCAACCGGGAATTTCCCCAATGAGCAGTTCTTC.

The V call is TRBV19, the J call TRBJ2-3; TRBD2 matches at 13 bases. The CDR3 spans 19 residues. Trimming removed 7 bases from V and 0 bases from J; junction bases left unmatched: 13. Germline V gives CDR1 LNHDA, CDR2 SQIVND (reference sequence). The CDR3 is CASTDWGLAGPLSTDTQYF. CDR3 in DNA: TGTGCCAGTACCGACTGGGGACTAGCGGGGCCCCTTAGCACAGATACGCAGTATTTT. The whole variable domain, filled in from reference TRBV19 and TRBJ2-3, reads DGGITQSPKYLFRKEGQNVTLSCEQNLNHDAMYWYRQDPGQGLRLIYYSQIVNDFQKGDIAEGYSVSREKKESFPLTVTSAQKNPTAFYLCASTDWGLAGPLSTDTQYFGPGTRLTVL.

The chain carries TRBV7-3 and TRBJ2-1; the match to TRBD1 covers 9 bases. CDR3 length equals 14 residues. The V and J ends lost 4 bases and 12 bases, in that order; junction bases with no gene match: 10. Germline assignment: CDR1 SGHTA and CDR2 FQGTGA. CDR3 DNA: TGTGCCAGCAGCTCAGGGACAGGGCCAGTCGCGCAGTTCTTC. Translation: CASSSGTGPVAQFF.

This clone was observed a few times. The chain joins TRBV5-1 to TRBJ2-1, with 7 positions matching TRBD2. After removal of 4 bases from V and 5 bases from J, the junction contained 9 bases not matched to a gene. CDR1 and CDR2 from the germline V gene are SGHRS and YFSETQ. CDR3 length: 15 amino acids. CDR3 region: CASSAQTSAHNEQFF. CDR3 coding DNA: TGCGCCAGCAGCGCGCAAACTAGCGCCCACAATGAGCAGTTCTTC.

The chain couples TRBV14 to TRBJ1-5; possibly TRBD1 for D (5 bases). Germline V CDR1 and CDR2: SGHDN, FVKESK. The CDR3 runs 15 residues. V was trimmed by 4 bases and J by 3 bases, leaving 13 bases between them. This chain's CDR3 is CASSRLNRFNQPQHF. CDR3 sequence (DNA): TGTGCCAGCAGCCGATTAAACAGGTTCAATCAGCCCCAGCATTTT.

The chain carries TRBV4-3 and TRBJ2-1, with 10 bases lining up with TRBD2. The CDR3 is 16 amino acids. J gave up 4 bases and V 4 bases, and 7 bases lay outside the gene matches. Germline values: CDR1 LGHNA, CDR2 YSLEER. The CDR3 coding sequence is TGCGCCAGCAGCCCCCAAGGAGCGGGAGGGTACAATGAGCAGTTCTTC. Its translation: CASSPQGAGGYNEQFF.